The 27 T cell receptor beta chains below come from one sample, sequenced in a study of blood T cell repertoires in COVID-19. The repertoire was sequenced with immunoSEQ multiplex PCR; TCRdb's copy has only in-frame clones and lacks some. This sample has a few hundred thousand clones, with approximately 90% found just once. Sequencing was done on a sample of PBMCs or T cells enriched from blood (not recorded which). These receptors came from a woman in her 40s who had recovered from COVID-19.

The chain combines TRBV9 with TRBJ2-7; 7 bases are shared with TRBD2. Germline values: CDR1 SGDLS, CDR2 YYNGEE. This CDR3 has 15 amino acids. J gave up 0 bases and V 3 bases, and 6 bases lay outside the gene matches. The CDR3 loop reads CASSATGTTSYEQYF. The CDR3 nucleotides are TGTGCCAGCAGCGCTACCGGGACTACCTCCTACGAGCAGTACTTC. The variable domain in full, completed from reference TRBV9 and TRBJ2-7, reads DSGVTQTPKHLITATGQRVTLRCSPRSGDLSVYWYQQSLDQGLQFLIQYYNGEERAKGNILERFSAQQFPDLHSELNLSSLELGDSALYFCASSATGTTSYEQYFGPGTRLTVT.

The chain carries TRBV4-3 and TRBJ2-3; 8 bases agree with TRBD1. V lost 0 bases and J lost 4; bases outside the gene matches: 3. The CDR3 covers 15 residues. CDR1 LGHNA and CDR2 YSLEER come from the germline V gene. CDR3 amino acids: CASSQDQTGADTQYF. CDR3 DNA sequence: TGCGCCAGCAGCCAAGATCAGACAGGGGCAGATACGCAGTATTTT.

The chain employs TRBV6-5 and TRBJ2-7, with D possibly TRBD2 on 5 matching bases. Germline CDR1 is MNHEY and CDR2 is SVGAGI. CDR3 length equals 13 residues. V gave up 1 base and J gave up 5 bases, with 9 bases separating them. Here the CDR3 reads CASSYYGNNEQYF. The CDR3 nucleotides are TGTGCCAGCAGTTACTACGGGAATAACGAGCAGTACTTC.

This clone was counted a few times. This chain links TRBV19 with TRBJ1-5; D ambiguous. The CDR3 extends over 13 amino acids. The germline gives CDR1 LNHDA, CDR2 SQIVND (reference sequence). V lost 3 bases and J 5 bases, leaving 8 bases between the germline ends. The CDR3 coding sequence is TGTGCCAGTAGTATCGTCCGGGATCAGCCCCAGCATTTT. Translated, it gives CASSIVRDQPQHF.

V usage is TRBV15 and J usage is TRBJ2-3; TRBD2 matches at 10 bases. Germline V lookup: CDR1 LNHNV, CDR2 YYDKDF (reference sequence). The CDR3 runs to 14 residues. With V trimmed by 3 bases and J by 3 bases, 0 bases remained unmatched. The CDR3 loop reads CATSSSGRTDTQYF. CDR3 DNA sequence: TGTGCCACCAGCAGTAGCGGGAGGACAGATACGCAGTATTTT.

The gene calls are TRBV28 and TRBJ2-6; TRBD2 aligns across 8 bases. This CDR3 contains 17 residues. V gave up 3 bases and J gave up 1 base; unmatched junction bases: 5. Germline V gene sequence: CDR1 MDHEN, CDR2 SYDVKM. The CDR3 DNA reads TGTGCCAGCAGTTTGCGGGGGGCCCAGTCTGGGGCCAACGTCCTGACTTTC. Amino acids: CASSLRGAQSGANVLTF.

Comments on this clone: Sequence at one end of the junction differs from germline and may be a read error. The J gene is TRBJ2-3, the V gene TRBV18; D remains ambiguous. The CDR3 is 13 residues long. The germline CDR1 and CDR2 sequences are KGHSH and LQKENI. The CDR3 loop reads CASTPMARDTQYF. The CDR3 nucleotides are TGTGCCAGCACACCCATGGCCAGAGATACGCAGTATTTT. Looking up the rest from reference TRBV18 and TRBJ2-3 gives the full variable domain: NAGVMQNPRHLVRRRGQEARLRCSPMKGHSHVYWYRQLPEEGLKFMVYLQKENIIDESGMPKERFSAEFPKEGPSILRIQQVVRGDSAAYFCASTPMARDTQYFGPGTRLTVL.

The CDR3 loop is CASSAFGTGLYNEQFF. The DNA for the CDR3 is TGTGCCAGCAGCGCGTTCGGGACAGGGCTCTACAATGAGCAGTTCTTC. V is TRBV9 and J is TRBJ2-1; TRBD1 matches 9 bases. With 3 bases clipped from V and 3 bases from J, the junction kept 7 bases outside the gene matches. The CDR3 is 16 amino acids. Germline CDR1 SGDLS, CDR2 YYNGEE.

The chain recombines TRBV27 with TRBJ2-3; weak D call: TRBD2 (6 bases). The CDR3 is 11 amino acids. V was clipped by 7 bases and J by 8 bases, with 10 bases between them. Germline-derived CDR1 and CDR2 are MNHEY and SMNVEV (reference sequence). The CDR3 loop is CASTTGGTQYF. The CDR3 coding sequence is TGTGCCAGCACCACCGGGGGTACGCAGTATTTT.

Here the CDR3 reads CASSPQQQNTEAFF. Here the CDR3 DNA reads TGTGCCAGCTCACCACAACAGCAGAACACTGAAGCTTTCTTT. The rearrangement links TRBV18 to TRBJ1-1; D not certain. From germline, CDR1 is KGHSH and CDR2 LQKENI. Trimming stripped 1 base from V and 1 base from J, with 7 bases between. This CDR3 is 14 amino acids long.

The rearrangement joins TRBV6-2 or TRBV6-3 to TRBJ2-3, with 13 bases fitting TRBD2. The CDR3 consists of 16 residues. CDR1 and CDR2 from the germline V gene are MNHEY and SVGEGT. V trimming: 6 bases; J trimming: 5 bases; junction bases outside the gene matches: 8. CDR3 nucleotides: TGTGCCAGCAGCCCTACTAGCGGGAGGGCCGGAGATACGCAGTATTTT. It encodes CASSPTSGRAGDTQYF.

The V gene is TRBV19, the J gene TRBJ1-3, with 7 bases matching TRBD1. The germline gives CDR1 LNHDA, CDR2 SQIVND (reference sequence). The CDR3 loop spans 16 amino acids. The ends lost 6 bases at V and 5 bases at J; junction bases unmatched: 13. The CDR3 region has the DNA TGTGCCAGTAGAACCGGGACAGCGGGAGCTCGAAACACCATATATTTT. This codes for CASRTGTAGARNTIYF.

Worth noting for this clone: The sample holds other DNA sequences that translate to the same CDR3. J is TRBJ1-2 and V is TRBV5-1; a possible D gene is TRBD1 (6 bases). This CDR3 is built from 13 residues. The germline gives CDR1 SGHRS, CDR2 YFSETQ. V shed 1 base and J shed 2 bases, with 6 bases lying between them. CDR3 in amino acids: CASSLQGNYGYTF. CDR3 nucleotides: TGCGCCAGCAGCTTGCAGGGGAACTATGGCTACACCTTC.

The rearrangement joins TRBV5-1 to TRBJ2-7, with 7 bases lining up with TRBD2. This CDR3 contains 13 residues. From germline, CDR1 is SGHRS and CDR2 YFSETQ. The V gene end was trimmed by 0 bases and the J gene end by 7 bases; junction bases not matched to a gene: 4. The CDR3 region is CASSLGREFEQYF. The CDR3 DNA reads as TGCGCCAGCAGCTTGGGGCGGGAGTTTGAGCAGTACTTC.

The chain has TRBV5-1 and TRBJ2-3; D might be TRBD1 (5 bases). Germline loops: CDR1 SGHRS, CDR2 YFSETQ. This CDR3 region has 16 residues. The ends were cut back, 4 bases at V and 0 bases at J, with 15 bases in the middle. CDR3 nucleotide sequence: TGCGCCAGCAGCCCCGGACACAGGATAAGCACAGATACGCAGTATTTT. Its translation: CASSPGHRISTDTQYF. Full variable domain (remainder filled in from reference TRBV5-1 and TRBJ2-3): KAGVTQTPRYLIKTRGQQVTLSCSPISGHRSVSWYQQTPGQGLQFLFEYFSETQRNKGNFPGRFSGRQFSNSRSEMNVSTLELGDSALYLCASSPGHRISTDTQYFGPGTRLTVL.

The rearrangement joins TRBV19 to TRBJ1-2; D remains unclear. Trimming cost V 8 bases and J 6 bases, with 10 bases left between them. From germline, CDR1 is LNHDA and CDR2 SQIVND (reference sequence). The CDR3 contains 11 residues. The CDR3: CASLAGNGYTF. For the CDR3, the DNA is TGTGCCAGTCTGGCAGGAAATGGCTACACCTTC.

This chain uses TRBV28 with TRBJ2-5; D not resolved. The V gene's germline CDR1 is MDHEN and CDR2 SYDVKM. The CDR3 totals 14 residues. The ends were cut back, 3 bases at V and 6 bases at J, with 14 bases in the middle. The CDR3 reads CASSFVTTRQTQYF. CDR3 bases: TGTGCCAGCAGTTTTGTGACCACGAGGCAGACCCAGTACTTC.

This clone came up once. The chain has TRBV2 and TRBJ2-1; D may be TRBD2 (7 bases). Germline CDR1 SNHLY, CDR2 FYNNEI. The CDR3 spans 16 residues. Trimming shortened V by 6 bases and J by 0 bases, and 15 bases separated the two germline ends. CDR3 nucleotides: TGTGCCAGCAGAACCTCGGGGGGCCGCTCCTACAATGAGCAGTTCTTC. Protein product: CASRTSGGRSYNEQFF.

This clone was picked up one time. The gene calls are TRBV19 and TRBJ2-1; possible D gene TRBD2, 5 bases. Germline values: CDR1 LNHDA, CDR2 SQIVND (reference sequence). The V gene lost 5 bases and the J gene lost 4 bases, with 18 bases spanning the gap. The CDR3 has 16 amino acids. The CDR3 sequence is CASSPDGEQRYNEQFF. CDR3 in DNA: TGTGCCAGTAGTCCAGACGGGGAACAACGATACAATGAGCAGTTCTTC.

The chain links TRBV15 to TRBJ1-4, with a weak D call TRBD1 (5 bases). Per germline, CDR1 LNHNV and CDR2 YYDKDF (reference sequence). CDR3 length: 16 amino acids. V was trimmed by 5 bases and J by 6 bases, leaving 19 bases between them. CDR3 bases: TGTGCCACCAGCCGCGGGGGGGTCAGGCAACATGAAAAACTGTTTTTT. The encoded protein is CATSRGGVRQHEKLFF.

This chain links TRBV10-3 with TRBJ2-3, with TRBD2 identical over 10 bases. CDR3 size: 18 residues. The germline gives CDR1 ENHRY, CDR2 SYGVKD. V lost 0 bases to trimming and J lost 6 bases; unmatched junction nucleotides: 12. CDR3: CAISESVVAGGTVDTQYF. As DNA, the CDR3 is TGTGCCATCAGTGAGTCGGTAGTAGCGGGAGGAACAGTGGATACGCAGTATTTT.

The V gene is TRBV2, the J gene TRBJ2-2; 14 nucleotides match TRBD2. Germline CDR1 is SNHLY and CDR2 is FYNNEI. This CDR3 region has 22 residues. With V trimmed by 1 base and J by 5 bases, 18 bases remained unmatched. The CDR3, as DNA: TGTGCCAGCAGTGAAGACAACCACCGACTAGCGGGAGGGGTTGTGATTACCGGGGAGCTGTTTTTT. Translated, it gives CASSEDNHRLAGGVVITGELFF.

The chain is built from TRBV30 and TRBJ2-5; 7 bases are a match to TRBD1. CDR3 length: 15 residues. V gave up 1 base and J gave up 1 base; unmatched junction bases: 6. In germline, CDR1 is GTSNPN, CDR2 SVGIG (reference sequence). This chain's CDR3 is CAWSGTGIPQETQYF. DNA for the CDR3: TGTGCCTGGAGTGGGACAGGTATCCCCCAAGAGACCCAGTACTTC.

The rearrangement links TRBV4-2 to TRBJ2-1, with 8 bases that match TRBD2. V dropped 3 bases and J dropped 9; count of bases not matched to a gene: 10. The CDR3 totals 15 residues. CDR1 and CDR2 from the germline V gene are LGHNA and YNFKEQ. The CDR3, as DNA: TGTGCCAGCAGCCATGAACTAGCGGACTCTACTGAGCAGTTCTTC. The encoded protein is CASSHELADSTEQFF.

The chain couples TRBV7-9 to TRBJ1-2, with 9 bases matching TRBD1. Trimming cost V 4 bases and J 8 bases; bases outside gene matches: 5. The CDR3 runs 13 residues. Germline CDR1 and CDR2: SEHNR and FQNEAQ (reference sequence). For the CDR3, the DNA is TGTGCCAGCAGCTATCGACAGGGGGAAGGCTACACCTTC. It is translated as CASSYRQGEGYTF.

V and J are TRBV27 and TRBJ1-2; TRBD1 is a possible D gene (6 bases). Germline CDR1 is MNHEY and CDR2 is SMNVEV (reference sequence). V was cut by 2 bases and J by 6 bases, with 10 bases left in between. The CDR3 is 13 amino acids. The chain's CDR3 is CASSLRGKDGYTF. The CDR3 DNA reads TGTGCCAGCAGTTTAAGGGGGAAGGATGGCTACACCTTC.

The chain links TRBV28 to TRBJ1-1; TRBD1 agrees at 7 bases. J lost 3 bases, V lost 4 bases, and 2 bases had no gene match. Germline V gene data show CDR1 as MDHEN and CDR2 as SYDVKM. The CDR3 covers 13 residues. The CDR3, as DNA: TGTGCCAGCAGTTACAGGGGAGACACTGAAGCTTTCTTT. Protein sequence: CASSYRGDTEAFF.